These 4 T cell receptor beta chains originate from one sample sequenced in a study of cytomegalovirus exposure and HLA in healthy donors. Amplification used 60 Vbeta primers and 13 Jbeta primers. TCRdb's copy holds only in-frame clones and misses some; the assay was immunoSEQ multiplex PCR. The sample consists of roughly 150,000 clones, 75% to 85% of them appearing once. Sequenced input: PBMCs. The receptors were gathered from a girl aged 2 to 9 in good health and CMV-seropositive.

This clone was detected once. Germline and junction disagree at one end, which may indicate a read error. The chain uses TRBV5-8 and TRBJ1-5; TRBD1 might be the D (6 bases). CDR3 length equals 12 residues. From germline, CDR1 is SGHTS and CDR2 YDEGEE. The CDR3 is CASSRQDRPEHF. The CDR3 nucleotides are TGTGCCAGCAGCAGACAAGACAGGCCCGAGCATTTT.

The chain is built from TRBV7-6 and TRBJ1-5; D gene unclear. Trimming removed 1 base from V and 4 bases from J, with 14 bases in between. Germline V CDR1 and CDR2: SGHVS, FNYEAQ. The CDR3 extends over 16 amino acids. CDR3 residues: CASSLDGRSINQPQHF. In DNA, the CDR3 is TGTGCCAGCAGCTTAGACGGCAGGTCAATTAATCAGCCCCAGCATTTT.

The rearrangement uses TRBV9 and TRBJ2-5; D is undetermined. CDR1 and CDR2 from the germline V gene are SGDLS and YYNGEE. The V end was cut by 2 bases, the J end by 5 bases, with 16 bases between. CDR3 length: 15 amino acids. The CDR3 coding sequence is TGTGCCAGCAGCGTTTCCAATGGAGCACGGGAGACCCAGTACTTC. It specifies CASSVSNGARETQYF.

This clone came up once. This rearrangement joins TRBV18 to TRBJ2-3, with 11 nucleotides matching TRBD2. V was clipped by 8 bases and J by 2 bases; unmatched bases: 15. The CDR3 runs 18 residues. The germline V gene has CDR1 KGHSH and CDR2 LQKENI. The CDR3 coding sequence is TGTGCCAGCAGTCCCGGGACTAGCGGAGGAGGGTCCACAGATACGCAGTATTTT. It encodes CASSPGTSGGGSTDTQYF.